A single sample is the source of the 2 T cell receptor beta chains below, sequenced in a study of cytomegalovirus exposure and HLA in healthy donors. Primers included in the PCR were 60 Vbeta and 13 Jbeta primers. Only in-frame clones appear in the TCRdb table, and some are missing; sequencing was by immunoSEQ multiplex PCR. The repertoire has roughly 180,000 clones, about 83% of them found once; the top ten carry around 5.9%. The source material was PBMCs. These receptors came from a woman aged 25 to 39 in good health and CMV-seropositive.

The V call is TRBV13, the J call TRBJ2-7; TRBD1 might be the D (6 bases). Germline V CDR1 and CDR2: PRHDT, FYEKMQ (reference sequence). Trimming removed 5 bases at V and 3 bases at J, with 14 bases between. The CDR3 is made up of 14 amino acids. The CDR3 DNA reads as TGTGCCAGCAGCCTCGCCGGGACACTCTACGAGCAGTACTTC. This gives the protein CASSLAGTLYEQYF. Based on the CDR3 plus reference TRBV13 and TRBJ2-7, the full variable domain is AAGVIQSPRHLIKEKRETATLKCYPIPRHDTVYWYQQGPGQDPQFLISFYEKMQSDKGSIPDRFSAQQFSDYHSELNMSSLELGDSALYFCASSLAGTLYEQYFGPGTRLTVT.

J is TRBJ2-3 and V is TRBV27; TRBD2 matches at 9 bases. J was trimmed by 8 bases and V by 6 bases; bases with no gene match: 6. This CDR3 is built from 13 residues. CDR1 and CDR2 from the germline V gene are MNHEY and SMNVEV (reference sequence). As DNA, the CDR3 is TGTGCCAGCAGGCGGGGGGGCTGGGGTACGCAGTATTTT. Its translation is CASRRGGWGTQYF.